The clone carrying this T cell receptor beta chain has more than one count but fewer than ten. The CDR3 spans 14 residues. J gave up 3 bases and V 5 bases, and 8 bases lay outside the gene matches. The germline CDR1 and CDR2 sequences are DFQATT and SNEGSKA (reference sequence). This record comes from a study of early T cells in non-severe SARS-CoV-2 infection. Study context: Sequenced bulk RNA came from whole blood that was unsorted, and chains were unpaired.

TCRdb passed the 5' RACE reads through MiXCR, listing each CDR3 protein once. The data hold about 22,000 distinct CDR3 sequences, with around 4.2% observed a single time. V usage is TRBV20-1 and J usage is TRBJ2-7, with 9 bases that match TRBD2. The material sequenced was whole blood. The receptor was derived from an adult who was a healthcare worker with PCR-confirmed SARS-CoV-2 infection or an uninfected control (not recorded which). The CDR3 sequence: CSAPLAGVGYEQYF. The CDR3 bases are TGCAGTGCTCCTTTAGCGGGGGTGGGCTACGAGCAGTACTTC.